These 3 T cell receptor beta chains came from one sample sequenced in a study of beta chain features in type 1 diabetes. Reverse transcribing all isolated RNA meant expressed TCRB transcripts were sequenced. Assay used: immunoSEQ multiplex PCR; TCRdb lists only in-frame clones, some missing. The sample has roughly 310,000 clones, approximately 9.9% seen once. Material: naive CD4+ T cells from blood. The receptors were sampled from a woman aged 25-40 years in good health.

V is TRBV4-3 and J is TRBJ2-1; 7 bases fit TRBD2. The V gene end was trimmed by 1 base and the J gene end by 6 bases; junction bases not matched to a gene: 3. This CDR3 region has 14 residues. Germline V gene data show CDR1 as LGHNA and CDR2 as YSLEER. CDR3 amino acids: CASSQVRTSNEQFF. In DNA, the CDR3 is TGCGCCAGCAGCCAAGTTCGGACTAGCAATGAGCAGTTCTTC.

The CDR3 reads CASRELQGMLHYGYTF. The CDR3 DNA sequence: TGTGCCAGTAGAGAGCTCCAGGGAATGCTACACTATGGCTACACCTTC. The chain joins TRBV19 to TRBJ1-2; D is perhaps TRBD1 (5 bases). Per the germline V gene, CDR1 is LNHDA and CDR2 is SQIVND (reference sequence). This CDR3 contains 16 residues. Trimming cost V 6 bases and J 3 bases, with 20 bases left between them.

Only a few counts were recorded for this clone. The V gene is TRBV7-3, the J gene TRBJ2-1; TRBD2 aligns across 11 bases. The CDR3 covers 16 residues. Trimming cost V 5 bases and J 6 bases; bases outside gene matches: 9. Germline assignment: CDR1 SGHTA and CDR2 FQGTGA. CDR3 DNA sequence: TGTGCCAGCAGCATGTGGGGGACTAGCGGTGCCAATGAGCAGTTCTTC. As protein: CASSMWGTSGANEQFF.